This TCR beta chain was sequenced for a study of CXCR3-negative and CXCR3-positive naive CD8 T cells. CDR1 SQVTM and CDR2 ANQGSEA come from the germline V gene. The CDR3 extends over 15 amino acids. For this clonotype: What it binds is unknown.

Broader study findings: Similar TRBV-TRBJ usage characterized naive CXCR3-negative and CXCR3-positive cells; memory cells differed. Sequencing showed both naive subsets with comparably high diversity, and memory CD8+ cells much lower.

cDNA libraries for TRB were generated by 5' RACE incorporating UMI labels. With the 5' RACE reads reprocessed, TCRdb shows one record per CDR3 protein and no DNA. The ten top clones account for about 4.5%, within a sample of tens of thousands of distinct CDR3 sequences. The sample comprised naive CXCR3- CD8+ T cells from blood. The subset: CD45RO-CCR7+CD27+CD95- naive CD8+ T cells lacking CXCR3 (TNR3-). This clonotype was obtained from a human donor in good health. Some clones in this sample may be carry-over from other donors' samples. The rearrangement uses TRBV29-1 and TRBJ2-1; TCRdb outputs TRBD2, but without DNA this stays unchecked. This CDR3 is CSVATPGPIYNEQFF.